The rows below give T cell receptor beta chains drawn from one sample of a study of CD8 T cells in ankylosing spondylitis. TCRdb re-called the 5' RACE reads through MiXCR, storing one row per CDR3 protein. The repertoire holds fewer than 400,000 distinct CDR3 sequences, with around 24% as singletons. The source material was blood, either unsorted or a sorted T cell fraction (not recorded which). The source of these receptors is a male donor with ankylosing spondylitis. Each CDR3 is given without its conserved first and last residue.

J,V,CDR3
TRBJ2-2,TRBV12-3/TRBV12-4,ASTPLGELF
TRBJ1-5,TRBV19,ASSIGTGGDQPQH
TRBJ2-7,TRBV10-2,ASSESQSYEQY
TRBJ1-5,TRBV6-1,ASRAGQNQPQH
TRBJ2-1,TRBV7-9,ASSPRWLGSYNEQF
TRBJ2-1,TRBV6-2/TRBV6-3,ASSRPSGKNEQF
TRBJ1-5,TRBV29-1,SALDSTGQPQH
TRBJ2-7,TRBV7-2,ASSFRTFDEQY
TRBJ2-1,TRBV5-1,ASRLAEGGNEQF
TRBJ2-1,TRBV24-1,ATSGGALDEQF
TRBJ1-5,TRBV2,ASSRDREGNQPQH
TRBJ2-5,TRBV12-3/TRBV12-4,ASKFAGGFGRETQY
TRBJ2-3,TRBV12-3/TRBV12-4,ASSFSTSGRTDTQY
TRBJ2-7,TRBV7-9,ASSFLGGSNTYEQY
TRBJ2-1,TRBV5-1,ASSPGQRHYNEQF
TRBJ1-5,TRBV4-1,ASSQGEVSNQPQH
TRBJ2-1,TRBV11-3,ASSSTTPSYNEQF
TRBJ2-2,TRBV12-3/TRBV12-4,ASSFKGPPGGELF
TRBJ2-1,TRBV18,ASSPGTSGSNEQF
TRBJ1-1,TRBV6-1,ASSEGGTGNTEAF
TRBJ2-1,TRBV11-2,ASSSRTSGLSSYNEQF
TRBJ2-7,TRBV6-1,ASSTPGGAGEQY
TRBJ2-3,TRBV13,ASSLRDSTDTQY